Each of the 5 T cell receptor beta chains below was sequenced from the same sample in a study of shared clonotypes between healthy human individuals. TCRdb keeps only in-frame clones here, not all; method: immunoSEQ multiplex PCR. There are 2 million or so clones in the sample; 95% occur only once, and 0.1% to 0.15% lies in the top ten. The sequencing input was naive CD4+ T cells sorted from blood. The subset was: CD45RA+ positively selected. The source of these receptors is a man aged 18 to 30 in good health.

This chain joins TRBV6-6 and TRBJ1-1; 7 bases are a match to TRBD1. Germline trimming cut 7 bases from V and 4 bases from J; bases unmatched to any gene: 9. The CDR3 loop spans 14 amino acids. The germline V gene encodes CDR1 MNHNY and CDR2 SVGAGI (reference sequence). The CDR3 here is CASTGQAASTEAFF. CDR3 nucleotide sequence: TGTGCCAGCACTGGACAGGCAGCAAGCACTGAAGCTTTCTTT.

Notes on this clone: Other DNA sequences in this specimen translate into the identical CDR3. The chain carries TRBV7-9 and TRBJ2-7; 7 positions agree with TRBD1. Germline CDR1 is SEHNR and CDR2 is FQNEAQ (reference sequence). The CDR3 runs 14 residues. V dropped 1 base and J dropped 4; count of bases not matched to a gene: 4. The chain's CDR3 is CASSLGTGFYEQYF. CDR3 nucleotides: TGTGCCAGCAGCTTAGGGACAGGCTTTTACGAGCAGTACTTC.

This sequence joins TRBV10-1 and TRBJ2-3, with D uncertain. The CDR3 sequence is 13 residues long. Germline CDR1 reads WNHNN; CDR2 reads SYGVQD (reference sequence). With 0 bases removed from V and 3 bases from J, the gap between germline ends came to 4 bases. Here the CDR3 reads CASSESWTDTQYF. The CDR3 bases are TGCGCCAGCAGTGAGTCCTGGACAGATACGCAGTATTTT.

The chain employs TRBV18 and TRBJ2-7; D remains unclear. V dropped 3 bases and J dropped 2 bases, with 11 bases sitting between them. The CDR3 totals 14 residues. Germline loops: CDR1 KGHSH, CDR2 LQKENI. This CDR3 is CASSPNGSPYEQYF. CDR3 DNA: TGTGCCAGCTCACCCAACGGGTCACCCTACGAGCAGTACTTC.

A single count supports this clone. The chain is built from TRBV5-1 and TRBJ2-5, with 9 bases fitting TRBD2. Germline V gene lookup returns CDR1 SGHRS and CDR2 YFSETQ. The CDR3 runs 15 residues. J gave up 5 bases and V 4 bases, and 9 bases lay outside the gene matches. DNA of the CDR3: TGCGCCAGCAGCCCCGCGGGAGGGGATGGCGAGACCCAGTACTTC. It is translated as CASSPAGGDGETQYF. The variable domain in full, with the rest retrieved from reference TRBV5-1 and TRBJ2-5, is KAGVTQTPRYLIKTRGQQVTLSCSPISGHRSVSWYQQTPGQGLQFLFEYFSETQRNKGNFPGRFSGRQFSNSRSEMNVSTLELGDSALYLCASSPAGGDGETQYFGPGTRLLVL.